These 5 T cell receptor beta chains were all obtained from the same sample, sequenced in a study of T cell repertoires in aging, cancer and after chemotherapy (dated by TCRdb to the late 2010s). The sequencing machine was an Illumina MiSeq. Rearranged TRB sequences spanning V, D and J segments were amplified by multiplex touch-down PCR using a mixed TRB-A/B primer pool. The public reads were quality trimmed at Q25 with fastp and then assembled into clones with MiXCR by TCRdb, keeping productive beta chains. Records with the same CDR3 protein are collapsed into one entry carrying the most frequent genes and DNA. For this sample the table gives about 2,200 distinct CDR3 sequences, of which less than 25% were detected only once. Of the sample, approximately 30% falls within the top ten clones. TCR beta rearrangements were amplified from genomic DNA extracted from peripheral blood rather than from sorted cells or RNA.

Sequenced material: blood. These receptors were obtained from a human donor with a solid tumor.

Of note for this clonotype: No DNA is shown, since the ends of the CDR3 on it are uncertain; the CDR3 is the one TCRdb lists. This chain uses TRBV7-5 with TRBJ2-3; no DNA check was done on the table's D call, TRBD2. TRBV7-5 is deemed a pseudogene. The CDR3 has 20 amino acids, counting both end residues. Here the CDR3 reads CISVSEASGLAGLYTDTQYF.

This clonotype is judged medium-sized. V is TRBV30 and J is TRBJ1-3; D call uncertain. V shed 2 bases and J shed 3 bases, with 8 bases lying between them. CDR1 and CDR2 (germline): GTSNPN, SVGIG (reference sequence). The CDR3 is made up of 13 amino acids. CDR3 residues: CAWSRGIGNTIYF. The CDR3 nucleotides read TGTGCCTGGAGTCGGGGTATTGGAAACACCATATATTTT.

Comments on this clonotype: Given a much more abundant clone one base away, this may be a read error. The CDR3 region is CASEWAGFEIQYF. CDR3 in DNA: TGTGCCAGCGAGTGGGCAGGTTTTGAGATCCAGTACTTC. The genes are TRBV6-2 or TRBV6-3 and TRBJ2-5; D not certain. Germline loops: CDR1 MNHEY, CDR2 SVGEGT. There are 13 residues in the CDR3.

By share, this clonotype counts as medium-sized. The V and J genes are TRBV18 and TRBJ1-4; TRBD1 matches at 10 bases. CDR1 is KGHSH, CDR2 LQKENI, per germline. The CDR3 has 15 amino acids. V trimming: 2 bases; J trimming: 7 bases; junction bases outside the gene matches: 4. CDR3: CASSPRTGGGEKLFF. For the CDR3, the DNA is TGTGCCAGCTCACCAAGGACAGGGGGGGGTGAAAAACTGTTTTTT.

The rearrangement links TRBV20-1 to TRBJ2-7, with D perhaps matching TRBD1 or TRBD2 (6 bases each). The germline V gene has CDR1 DFQATT and CDR2 SNEGSKA (reference sequence). Trimming took off 6 bases at V and 2 bases at J, with 17 bases between the two ends. This CDR3 region has 14 residues. The CDR3 sequence: CSAKIPGAPYEQYF. DNA for the CDR3: TGCAGTGCCAAAATTCCGGGGGCTCCCTACGAGCAGTACTTC.